Below are 21 T cell receptor beta chains sequenced from a single sample in a study of CD8 T cells in ankylosing spondylitis. Each CDR3 protein gets one entry after TCRdb re-called the 5' RACE reads with MiXCR. Of 150,000 to 200,000 distinct CDR3 sequences listed, roughly 11% are singletons. Sequences were obtained from blood, either unsorted or a sorted T cell fraction (not recorded which). These receptors were taken from a male donor with ankylosing spondylitis or in good health (not recorded which).

This clonotype was recorded many times. V gene TRBV29-1 combines with J gene TRBJ2-7; D possibly corresponds to TRBD1 (6 bases). CDR3 length: 14 residues. Trimming took off 4 bases at V and 3 bases at J, with 16 bases between the two ends. CDR1 and CDR2 from the germline V gene are SQVTM and ANQGSEA. As DNA, the CDR3 is TGCAGCGTTGCGGCCGGGACAAGCTTCTACGAGCAGTACTTC. This codes for CSVAAGTSFYEQYF.

The V and J genes are TRBV20-1 and TRBJ2-6; no clear D. The germline V gene encodes CDR1 DFQATT and CDR2 SNEGSKA (reference sequence). This CDR3 has 14 amino acids. Trimming stripped 0 bases from V and 3 bases from J, with 6 bases between. In DNA form, the CDR3 reads TGCAGTGCTAGAGATCGTGGTGGGGCCAACGTCCTGACTTTC. Translation gives CSARDRGGANVLTF.

This clonotype was counted ten times or more. The rearrangement links TRBV27 to TRBJ2-7; weak D call: TRBD1 (5 bases). V was trimmed by 0 bases and J by 5 bases, leaving 11 bases between them. The CDR3 runs 14 residues. Germline V gene sequence: CDR1 MNHEY, CDR2 SMNVEV (reference sequence). CDR3 in DNA: TGTGCCAGCAGTTTATCCAGGGTGGTCCACGAGCAGTACTTC. Amino acid sequence: CASSLSRVVHEQYF.

This clonotype has a count of ten or more. The rearrangement links TRBV20-1 to TRBJ1-2, with D possibly TRBD1 on 5 matching bases. The CDR3 contains 17 residues. The germline gives CDR1 DFQATT, CDR2 SNEGSKA (reference sequence). The ends were cut back, 3 bases at V and 4 bases at J, with 24 bases in the middle. The CDR3 coding sequence is TGCAGTGCTAGTGCCCCTGGCAGGGTGGGGAAAGCCTATGGCTACACCTTC. Protein product: CSASAPGRVGKAYGYTF.

The table lists this clonotype with many counts. The chain recombines TRBV15 with TRBJ1-1; D remains unclear. V lost 0 bases to trimming and J lost 0 bases, with 2 bases between them. The CDR3 consists of 13 residues. Germline CDR1 LNHNV, CDR2 YYDKDF (reference sequence). CDR3 loop: CATSRDLNTEAFF. DNA for the CDR3: TGTGCCACCAGCAGAGATCTGAACACTGAAGCTTTCTTT.

This clonotype occurred many times. DNA for the CDR3: TGCAGCGTTGAAGAAGGTGGAAACACCATATATTTT. This sequence encodes CSVEEGGNTIYF. This chain uses TRBV29-1 with TRBJ1-3; D unclear. V was shortened by 0 bases and J by 3 bases, with 3 bases between the two germline ends. The CDR3 is made up of 12 amino acids. Germline loops: CDR1 SQVTM, CDR2 ANQGSEA.

Many counts were recorded for this clonotype. The V and J genes are TRBV5-6 and TRBJ2-1, with a weak D call TRBD2 (5 bases). V was cut by 2 bases and J by 8 bases, with 8 bases left in between. CDR3 size: 12 residues. Per the germline V gene, CDR1 is SGHDT and CDR2 is YYEEEE. CDR3 sequence (DNA): TGTGCCAGCAGCTTAACGAGGGATGAGCAGTTCTTC. Protein: CASSLTRDEQFF.

This clonotype appeared many times. CDR3 sequence: CASSLFNPDTQYF. CDR3 DNA: TGTGCCAGCAGTTTATTTAACCCGGATACGCAGTATTTT. The V gene is TRBV27, the J gene TRBJ2-3; D gene ambiguous. CDR1 and CDR2 (germline): MNHEY, SMNVEV (reference sequence). V was shortened by 1 base and J by 6 bases, with 8 bases between the two germline ends. This CDR3 comprises 13 residues.

This clonotype has ten or more counts. The CDR3 sequence: CSAGGPTGEQGEAFF. The CDR3 region has the DNA TGCAGCGCCGGCGGACCGACTGGGGAACAGGGTGAAGCTTTCTTT. The chain uses TRBV29-1 and TRBJ1-1, with a possible D match to TRBD1 (6 bases). This CDR3 has 15 residues. The V gene lost 7 bases and the J gene lost 7 bases, with 25 bases spanning the gap. CDR1 is SQVTM, CDR2 ANQGSEA, per germline. The entire variable domain, with the rest obtained from reference TRBV29-1 and TRBJ1-1, is as follows: SAVISQKPSRDICQRGTSLTIQCQVDSQVTMMFWYRQQPGQSLTLIATANQGSEATYESGFVIDKFPISRPNLTFSTLTVSNMSPEDSSIYLCSAGGPTGEQGEAFFGQGTRLTVV.

This clonotype appeared many times. V and J are TRBV7-8 and TRBJ2-7; TRBD1 or TRBD2 may be the D gene (6 bases each). The germline gives CDR1 SGHVS, CDR2 FQNEAQ. V gave up 10 bases and J gave up 2 bases, with 15 bases separating them. The CDR3 runs 13 residues. The CDR3 coding sequence is TGTGCCACCGGGGGCAGAATTACCTACGAGCAGTACTTC. Protein: CATGGRITYEQYF.

This clonotype was picked up many times. The chain is built from TRBV5-4 and TRBJ2-7; 12 nucleotides align to TRBD2. This CDR3 comprises 16 residues. After removal of 0 bases from V and 4 bases from J, the junction contained 5 bases not matched to a gene. Germline V gene sequence: CDR1 SGHNT, CDR2 YYREEE (reference sequence). CDR3: CASSLGTSGIGYEQYF. CDR3 bases: TGTGCCAGCAGCTTGGGGACTAGCGGGATCGGGTACGAGCAGTACTTC.

Comment on this clonotype: With a much larger clone just one base away, this may be a read error. The genes are TRBV19 and TRBJ2-2; possibly TRBD2 for D (5 bases). The CDR3 sequence is 14 residues long. The germline CDR1 and CDR2 sequences are LNHDA and SQIVND (reference sequence). The CDR3 loop is CVSSPGLHTGELFF. As DNA, the CDR3 is TGTGTCAGTAGTCCGGGGTTGCACACCGGGGAGCTGTTTTTT.

This clonotype was recorded at least ten times. The chain joins TRBV28 to TRBJ1-2, with 8 nucleotides matching TRBD1. CDR1 and CDR2 (germline): MDHEN, SYDVKM. The CDR3 has 11 residues. V gave up 5 bases and J gave up 8 bases; unmatched junction bases: 1. The CDR3 loop is CASSDRGGYTF. The CDR3 DNA reads as TGTGCCAGCAGTGACAGGGGCGGCTACACCTTC.

This clonotype was seen more than once but under ten times. The chain combines TRBV14 with TRBJ2-7; no reliable D call. V shed 2 bases and J shed 2 bases, with 10 bases lying between them. Per the germline V gene, CDR1 is SGHDN and CDR2 is FVKESK. This CDR3 comprises 14 residues. As DNA, the CDR3 is TGTGCCAGCAGCCAAATCCCGATAGCCTACGAGCAGTACTTC. Protein: CASSQIPIAYEQYF.

This clonotype was seen at least ten times. The CDR3 region is CSASPTAPGQGDYNSPLHF. The CDR3 DNA is TGCAGTGCTAGCCCCACCGCTCCGGGACAGGGTGACTATAATTCACCCCTCCACTTT. The chain recombines TRBV20-1 with TRBJ1-6, with TRBD1 matching 9 bases. Germline CDR1 DFQATT, CDR2 SNEGSKA (reference sequence). This CDR3 contains 19 residues. With 3 bases clipped from V and 3 bases from J, the junction kept 15 bases outside the gene matches.

This clonotype was seen at least ten times. The V gene is TRBV5-1, the J gene TRBJ2-7; D possibly corresponds to TRBD1 (6 bases). Deletions cut 4 bases from V and 0 bases from J, with 8 bases between. The CDR3 has 13 residues. The germline V gene encodes CDR1 SGHRS and CDR2 YFSETQ. This CDR3 reads CASSGGNSYEQYF. Here the CDR3 DNA reads TGCGCCAGCAGCGGGGGCAACTCCTACGAGCAGTACTTC.

This clonotype has a handful of counts. Here the CDR3 reads CASSFNFATNEKLFF. CDR3 DNA: TGTGCCAGCAGCTTCAATTTCGCAACTAATGAAAAACTGTTTTTT. V is TRBV7-2 and J is TRBJ1-4; D gene uncertain. Trimming took off 3 bases at V and 0 bases at J, with 8 bases between the two ends. Looked up from germline, CDR1 is SGHTA and CDR2 is FQGNSA. The length of the CDR3 is 15 residues.

The table lists this clonotype with a few counts. Mismatch with germline at one junction end may stem from a read error. The gene calls are TRBV7-9 and TRBJ1-1; D is perhaps TRBD1 (6 bases). From germline, CDR1 is SEHNR and CDR2 FQNEAQ (reference sequence). The CDR3 contains 14 residues. The CDR3 DNA reads as TGTGCCAGCAGCTTTCTGTTGGCAGGGGCTGACGCTTTCTTT. Protein sequence: CASSFLLAGADAFF.

The sample holds a few counts of this clonotype. The chain couples TRBV7-9 to TRBJ1-2; 7 nucleotides align to TRBD1. Germline V gene data show CDR1 as SEHNR and CDR2 as FQNEAQ (reference sequence). Unmatched junction bases numbered 7, after V lost 3 bases and J lost 0 bases. The CDR3 has 16 residues. The CDR3 DNA sequence: TGTGCCAGCAGCTTTCCTCGGGACAGCCCTAACTATGGCTACACCTTC. Translated, it gives CASSFPRDSPNYGYTF.

V gene TRBV20-1 combines with J gene TRBJ1-2; TRBD1 matches at 7 bases. The germline gives CDR1 DFQATT, CDR2 SNEGSKA (reference sequence). This CDR3 contains 15 residues. The V and J ends lost 0 bases and 0 bases, in that order; junction bases with no gene match: 4. The CDR3 sequence is CSARDRGKANYGYTF. CDR3 nucleotide sequence: TGCAGTGCTAGAGACAGGGGGAAGGCTAACTATGGCTACACCTTC.

This clonotype was found many times. The chain recombines TRBV14 with TRBJ2-1, with TRBD2 matching 16 bases. The ends lost 4 bases at V and 3 bases at J; junction bases unmatched: 12. This CDR3 is built from 20 residues. Germline CDR1 reads SGHDN; CDR2 reads FVKESK. The CDR3 reads CASSPLGLAGGLLGYNEQFF. The DNA of the CDR3 is TGTGCCAGCAGCCCCCTGGGACTAGCGGGAGGGCTCCTCGGCTACAATGAGCAGTTCTTC.